This is a list of T cell receptor beta chains from one sample in a study of blood T cell repertoires in COVID-19. TCRdb's copy holds only in-frame clones and misses some; the assay was immunoSEQ multiplex PCR. The table lists approximately 320,000 clones, just under 90% of them singletons. Sequenced sample: peripheral blood. These receptors came from a woman in her twenties or thirties with COVID-19, enrolled during active disease. CDR3s include the opening cysteine and the closing phenylalanine or tryptophan. The order of the fields is clone size, D gene, V gene, J gene, CDR3 protein, CDR3 DNA. A D gene is named only where the DNA matches it firmly. Only some rows state a clone size, as once, few, many or a class for expanded clones.

abundance: NA; d_gene: TRBD1; v_gene: TRBV6-5; j_gene: TRBJ1-2; CDR3aa: CAVRQGYGYTF; CDR3nt: TGTGCCGTACGACAGGGATATGGCTACACCTTC
abundance: NA; d_gene: NA; v_gene: TRBV27; j_gene: TRBJ2-2; CDR3aa: CASSFGQATGELFF; CDR3nt: TGTGCCAGCAGTTTTGGGCAGGCTACCGGGGAGCTGTTTTTT
abundance: NA; d_gene: NA; v_gene: TRBV27; j_gene: TRBJ1-6; CDR3aa: CASSLVPGRGSPLHF; CDR3nt: TGTGCCAGCAGTTTAGTGCCAGGGCGGGGTTCACCCCTCCACTTT
abundance: NA; d_gene: NA; v_gene: TRBV6-5; j_gene: TRBJ1-1; CDR3aa: CASGGLKAFF; CDR3nt: TGTGCCAGCGGAGGATTAAAAGCTTTCTTT
abundance: NA; d_gene: TRBD2; v_gene: TRBV5-1; j_gene: TRBJ2-3; CDR3aa: CASAGEGLQGDTQYF; CDR3nt: TGCGCCAGCGCCGGGGAGGGGCTTCAGGGAGATACGCAGTATTTT
abundance: NA; d_gene: NA; v_gene: TRBV18; j_gene: TRBJ2-5; CDR3aa: CASSPLRETQYF; CDR3nt: TGTGCCAGCTCACCTCTCAGGGAGACCCAGTACTTC
abundance: NA; d_gene: NA; v_gene: TRBV13; j_gene: TRBJ1-2; CDR3aa: CASSFLTQGRDGYTF; CDR3nt: TGTGCCAGCAGCTTCTTAACCCAGGGGAGAGATGGCTACACCTTC
abundance: NA; d_gene: NA; v_gene: TRBV5-1; j_gene: TRBJ1-5; CDR3aa: CASSLAAGDNQPQHF; CDR3nt: TGCGCCAGCAGCTTGGCCGCAGGGGACAATCAGCCCCAGCATTTT
abundance: NA; d_gene: NA; v_gene: TRBV6-6; j_gene: TRBJ1-5; CDR3aa: CASGTSQGFGNQPQHF; CDR3nt: TGTGCCAGCGGAACCTCACAGGGTTTCGGCAATCAGCCCCAGCATTTT
abundance: NA; d_gene: NA; v_gene: TRBV2; j_gene: TRBJ1-5; CDR3aa: CASSLGRVGSNQPQHF; CDR3nt: TGTGCCAGCTCATTAGGGAGGGTTGGTTCTAATCAGCCCCAGCATTTT
abundance: NA; d_gene: NA; v_gene: TRBV7-6; j_gene: TRBJ1-1; CDR3aa: CASSLDSGGEAFF; CDR3nt: TGTGCCAGCAGCTTAGATTCCGGGGGTGAAGCTTTCTTT
abundance: NA; d_gene: TRBD1; v_gene: TRBV27; j_gene: TRBJ2-7; CDR3aa: CASSLTGGIYEQYF; CDR3nt: TGTGCCAGCAGTTTGACAGGGGGCATCTACGAGCAGTACTTC
abundance: NA; d_gene: TRBD1; v_gene: TRBV18; j_gene: TRBJ2-7; CDR3aa: CASLPGTGIYEQYF; CDR3nt: TGTGCCAGCTTACCCGGGACAGGGATCTACGAGCAGTACTTC
abundance: NA; d_gene: NA; v_gene: TRBV5-1; j_gene: TRBJ1-5; CDR3aa: CASSLAPGNPQPQHF; CDR3nt: TGCGCCAGCAGCTTGGCCCCAGGGAACCCTCAGCCCCAGCATTTT
abundance: NA; d_gene: NA; v_gene: TRBV7-8; j_gene: TRBJ2-5; CDR3aa: CASSLATGVKETQYF; CDR3nt: TGTGCCAGCAGCTTAGCGACGGGTGTGAAAGAGACCCAGTACTTC
abundance: NA; d_gene: NA; v_gene: TRBV19; j_gene: TRBJ1-2; CDR3aa: CASSIAINYGYTF; CDR3nt: TGTGCCAGTAGTATTGCGATTAACTATGGCTACACCTTC
abundance: once; d_gene: TRBD1; v_gene: TRBV10-1; j_gene: TRBJ1-2; CDR3aa: CASGTGSYGYTF; CDR3nt: TGCGCCAGCGGGACAGGGAGCTATGGCTACACCTTC
abundance: NA; d_gene: TRBD1; v_gene: TRBV24-1; j_gene: TRBJ2-1; CDR3aa: CATSEGTGGLRNEQFF; CDR3nt: TGTGCCACCAGTGAAGGGACAGGGGGCTTAAGGAATGAGCAGTTCTTC
abundance: NA; d_gene: NA; v_gene: TRBV5-5; j_gene: TRBJ2-3; CDR3aa: CASSLGGADTQYF; CDR3nt: TGTGCCAGCAGCTTGGGCGGCGCAGATACGCAGTATTTT
abundance: NA; d_gene: NA; v_gene: TRBV7-9; j_gene: TRBJ1-1; CDR3aa: CASSSSTGPLGAFF; CDR3nt: TGTGCCAGCAGCTCGTCGACAGGCCCACTTGGGGCTTTCTTT
abundance: NA; d_gene: NA; v_gene: TRBV6-5; j_gene: TRBJ1-1; CDR3aa: CASSYGGGPEAFF; CDR3nt: TGTGCCAGCAGTTATGGGGGCGGCCCTGAAGCTTTCTTT
abundance: NA; d_gene: TRBD1; v_gene: TRBV7-9; j_gene: TRBJ2-7; CDR3aa: CASSLSGTGVAYEQYF; CDR3nt: TGTGCCAGCAGCTTGTCCGGGACAGGGGTTGCCTACGAGCAGTACTTC
abundance: NA; d_gene: NA; v_gene: TRBV5-5; j_gene: TRBJ2-7; CDR3aa: CASSSSYEQYF; CDR3nt: TGTGCCAGCAGCTCGTCCTACGAGCAGTACTTC
abundance: NA; d_gene: TRBD1; v_gene: TRBV3-1/TRBV3-2; j_gene: TRBJ1-1; CDR3aa: CASSHLKGQGTHEAFF; CDR3nt: TGTGCCAGCAGCCACCTCAAGGGACAGGGGACACATGAAGCTTTCTTT
abundance: NA; d_gene: NA; v_gene: TRBV7-9; j_gene: TRBJ1-2; CDR3aa: CASSPGISYGYTF; CDR3nt: TGTGCCAGCAGCCCGGGTATTTCGTATGGCTACACCTTC
abundance: NA; d_gene: NA; v_gene: TRBV11-2; j_gene: TRBJ2-5; CDR3aa: CASTTTMGGEETQYF; CDR3nt: TGTGCCAGCACAACCACAATGGGGGGAGAAGAGACCCAGTACTTC
abundance: few; d_gene: TRBD1; v_gene: TRBV3-1/TRBV3-2; j_gene: TRBJ1-2; CDR3aa: CASSLGQGADYTF; CDR3nt: TGTGCCAGCAGCCTGGGACAGGGGGCTGACTACACCTTC
abundance: NA; d_gene: TRBD1; v_gene: TRBV5-4; j_gene: TRBJ2-5; CDR3aa: CASSFMTGGGETQYF; CDR3nt: TGTGCCAGCAGCTTCATGACAGGGGGGGGAGAGACCCAGTACTTC